Presented here are 31 T cell receptor beta chains from one specimen sequenced in a study of patients and donors after allogeneic stem cell transplantation (dated by TCRdb to 2018 to 2020). Receptor amplification or capture employed RT-PCR. TCRdb names NextSeq 550 as the instrument used. Clones were called with MiXCR by TCRdb after fastp trimmed the public reads at Q25, and only in-frame beta chains were retained. Every CDR3 protein is listed once, alongside the most common genes and DNA of its rows. This sample has 400,000 to 450,000 distinct CDR3 sequences in its table, and 16% of those were observed once. The top ten constitute around 6.8% of the sample. The material sequenced was blood, either unsorted or a sorted T cell fraction (not recorded which). All receptors derive from a human donor who was either an allogeneic HSCT recipient or a stem cell or donor lymphocyte infusion donor (not recorded which). It is not recorded whose cells these are; they may come from a transplant donor.

In this sample, this clonotype turned up a few times. The chain joins TRBV25-1 to TRBJ1-4; D is ambiguous. The CDR3 contains 15 residues. CDR1 and CDR2 from the germline V gene are MGHDK and SYGVNS. The V and J ends lost 1 base and 5 bases respectively, with 11 bases between them. The CDR3 sequence: CASSESGKGNEKLFF. CDR3 DNA: TGTGCCAGCAGTGAATCTGGGAAAGGGAATGAAAAACTGTTTTTT.

The J gene is TRBJ2-5, the V gene TRBV18, with D perhaps TRBD1 (6 bases). Trimming stripped 3 bases from V and 3 bases from J, with 17 bases between. Germline-derived CDR1 and CDR2 are KGHSH and LQKENI. The CDR3 is 16 amino acids. For the CDR3, the DNA is TGTGCCAGCTCACCTTCAACAGGGTTTTGGGAAGAGACCCAGTACTTC. Protein sequence: CASSPSTGFWEETQYF.

The chain employs TRBV19 and TRBJ1-1; tentatively, D is TRBD1 (5 bases). Germline V gene data show CDR1 as LNHDA and CDR2 as SQIVND (reference sequence). The CDR3 has 16 residues. Trimming removed 5 bases from V and 5 bases from J, with 21 bases in between. CDR3 loop: CASSVPSGGRWTEAFF. The CDR3 coding sequence is TGTGCCAGTAGTGTTCCCTCGGGGGGGAGATGGACTGAAGCTTTCTTT.

The chain links TRBV3-1 to TRBJ1-2, with unresolved D. The V and J ends lost 4 bases and 6 bases respectively, with 15 bases between them. Germline lookup yields CDR1 LGHDT and CDR2 YNNKEL (reference sequence). This CDR3 comprises 14 residues. The CDR3 coding sequence is TGTGCCAGCAGCCCCCAAAAACCCACTGATGGCTACACCTTC. Encoded protein: CASSPQKPTDGYTF.

CDR3 sequence (DNA): TGTGCCAGCAGTTTGAGGGACAGGGGGATTGGCTACACCTTC. It is translated as CASSLRDRGIGYTF. The rearrangement links TRBV12-3 or TRBV12-4 to TRBJ1-2; 11 bases are shared with TRBD1. V dropped 3 bases and J dropped 7; count of bases not matched to a gene: 4. The CDR3 covers 14 residues.

This clonotype turned up a few times. The V gene is TRBV27, the J gene TRBJ2-2; 7 bases are shared with TRBD1. CDR3 length equals 17 residues. Trimming cost V 5 bases and J 4 bases; bases outside gene matches: 13. Germline CDR1 is MNHEY and CDR2 is SMNVEV (reference sequence). The CDR3 DNA reads TGTGCCAGCAGTGACAGGGCTACAGGGGACCTCACCGGGGAGCTGTTTTTT. Its translation: CASSDRATGDLTGELFF.

The table lists this clonotype with a few counts. The chain has TRBV5-1 and TRBJ2-7; 8 nucleotides line up with TRBD2. This CDR3 has 15 amino acids. CDR1 and CDR2 (germline): SGHRS, YFSETQ. Trimming at V came to 4 bases and at J to 1 base, leaving 7 bases not matched to a gene. CDR3 nucleotides: TGCGCCAGCAGCGACGGGGGGGGCAGTTCCTACGAGCAGTACTTC. Encoded protein: CASSDGGGSSYEQYF.

CDR3 in amino acids: CASSRYDRGTEAFF. Here the CDR3 DNA reads TGTGCCAGCAGCCGATATGACAGGGGCACTGAAGCTTTCTTT. The chain links TRBV5-6 to TRBJ1-1; 8 nucleotides align to TRBD1. The CDR3 runs to 14 residues. The ends lost 4 bases at V and 4 bases at J; junction bases unmatched: 6. The germline V gene encodes CDR1 SGHDT and CDR2 YYEEEE.

The rearrangement joins TRBV3-1 to TRBJ1-1; D is perhaps TRBD1 (5 bases). V was trimmed by 4 bases and J by 2 bases, leaving 14 bases between them. Germline V gives CDR1 LGHDT, CDR2 YNNKEL (reference sequence). The CDR3 runs to 15 residues. The CDR3 spells CASSRRQGTNTEAFF. The DNA of the CDR3 is TGTGCCAGCAGCCGCCGGCAGGGAACTAACACTGAAGCTTTCTTT.

This clonotype was recorded a few times. The V call is TRBV7-9, the J call TRBJ1-3; 12 nucleotides align to TRBD1. Trimming at V came to 5 bases and at J to 0 bases, leaving 5 bases not matched to a gene. The CDR3 totals 17 residues. CDR1 is SEHNR and CDR2 is FQNEAQ in the germline V gene (reference sequence). CDR3 DNA sequence: TGTGCCAGCAGCCCGGGACAGGGGGCCATCTCTGGAAACACCATATATTTT. It yields the protein CASSPGQGAISGNTIYF.

This clonotype was counted between two and nine times. This sequence joins TRBV12-3 or TRBV12-4 and TRBJ2-1, with 10 positions matching TRBD1. CDR3 length equals 19 residues. The trim removed 6 bases at V and 0 bases at J, leaving 14 bases unmatched. Here the CDR3 reads CASSRDRGYARTSYNEQFF. The DNA of the CDR3 is TGTGCCAGCAGCCGGGACAGGGGTTACGCTAGAACCTCCTACAATGAGCAGTTCTTC.

This clonotype was detected a few times. This sequence joins TRBV5-6 and TRBJ2-3; 12 bases fit TRBD2. Germline-derived CDR1 and CDR2 are SGHDT and YYEEEE. CDR3 length equals 15 residues. Trimming cost V 4 bases and J 6 bases; bases outside gene matches: 6. The CDR3 sequence: CASSRASGGADTQYF. CDR3 nucleotides: TGTGCCAGCAGCCGTGCTAGCGGGGGGGCTGATACGCAGTATTTT.

This clonotype was recorded a few times. The chain uses TRBV6-5 and TRBJ2-3; 11 bases line up with TRBD2. The CDR3 runs 17 residues. Per germline, CDR1 MNHEY and CDR2 SVGAGI. The trim removed 2 bases at V and 2 bases at J, leaving 6 bases unmatched. The CDR3 DNA reads TGTGCCAGCAGTTACGGGATAGCGGGGGGGCACACAGATACGCAGTATTTT. Protein sequence: CASSYGIAGGHTDTQYF.

This clonotype has just a few counts. The chain is built from TRBV20-1 and TRBJ2-1, with TRBD2 matching 12 bases. Germline V CDR1 and CDR2: DFQATT, SNEGSKA (reference sequence). This CDR3 spans 15 amino acids. After removal of 5 bases from V and 3 bases from J, the junction contained 5 bases not matched to a gene. This CDR3 is CSARLAGALYNEQFF. The CDR3 nucleotides are TGCAGTGCTCGACTAGCGGGGGCACTCTACAATGAGCAGTTCTTC.

This clonotype was seen a few times. The chain links TRBV19 to TRBJ2-1; weak D call: TRBD1 (6 bases). From germline, CDR1 is LNHDA and CDR2 SQIVND (reference sequence). Trimming took 1 base from V and 3 from J, leaving 16 bases between them. The CDR3 length is 17 residues. Written as DNA, the CDR3 is TGTGCCAGTAGTATAGCCCTCGACAGGAGTGACTACAATGAGCAGTTCTTC. Translating gives CASSIALDRSDYNEQFF.

The genes are TRBV12-3 or TRBV12-4 and TRBJ2-5; 9 bases align to TRBD1. The CDR3 contains 16 residues. Losses at the gene ends were 5 bases for V and 2 bases for J; bases not matched to a gene: 9. CDR3 DNA sequence: TGTGCCAGCAGTATCACCGGGACAGGGATTCAAGAGACCCAGTACTTC. It specifies CASSITGTGIQETQYF.

In nucleotides, the CDR3 is TGTGCCAGCAGCCATGGTGGGTCGGATGGCTACACCTTC. This translates into CASSHGGSDGYTF. The V gene is TRBV3-1, the J gene TRBJ1-2; no definite D call. The germline V gene has CDR1 LGHDT and CDR2 YNNKEL (reference sequence). Between the trimmed V and J ends, which lost 3 bases and 6 bases, there was a span of 11 bases. The CDR3 covers 13 residues.

The chain couples TRBV24-1 to TRBJ1-5, with D possibly TRBD1 on 6 matching bases. Germline V lookup: CDR1 KGHDR, CDR2 SFDVKD. CDR3 length: 20 residues. V lost 2 bases to trimming and J lost 0 bases, with 22 bases between them. The DNA of the CDR3 is TGTGCCACCAGTGATTCCTCGGGGGGCCAGGGCTTGGATAGCAATCAGCCCCAGCATTTT. Translating gives CATSDSSGGQGLDSNQPQHF.

This clonotype was detected many times. The chain has TRBV12-3 or TRBV12-4 and TRBJ2-4; TRBD2 is a possible D gene (6 bases). There are 15 residues in the CDR3. V was clipped by 6 bases and J by 0 bases, with 12 bases between them. The CDR3 here is CASSPSDLAKNIQYF. CDR3 nucleotide sequence: TGTGCCAGCAGCCCTAGCGATCTAGCCAAAAACATTCAGTACTTC.

The V call is TRBV25-1, the J call TRBJ2-5, with 7 bases aligning to TRBD1. The CDR3 contains 15 residues. Germline V gene sequence: CDR1 MGHDK, CDR2 SYGVNS. V gave up 7 bases and J gave up 1 base; unmatched junction bases: 9. This CDR3 is CASTRTGESQETQYF. CDR3 nucleotides: TGTGCCAGCACCCGGACAGGAGAAAGCCAAGAGACCCAGTACTTC.

The V gene is TRBV9, the J gene TRBJ2-7; tentative D call: TRBD2 (6 bases). Germline CDR1 SGDLS, CDR2 YYNGEE. V shed 2 bases and J shed 2 bases, with 11 bases lying between them. The CDR3 extends over 14 amino acids. CDR3 protein: CASSVGTEAYEQYF. The CDR3 coding sequence is TGTGCCAGCAGCGTTGGGACTGAAGCCTACGAGCAGTACTTC.

This clonotype was counted at least ten times. The chain couples TRBV12-3 or TRBV12-4 to TRBJ2-7; TRBD2 matches at 9 bases. The J segment lost 3 bases and the V segment lost 6 bases, leaving 6 bases of the junction unmatched. The length of the CDR3 is 14 residues. The CDR3 is CASSPGTSLYEQYF. CDR3 bases: TGTGCCAGCAGCCCCGGGACTAGCCTCTACGAGCAGTACTTC.

This clonotype was counted a single time. This chain's CDR3 is CSARVAGVTGELFF. The DNA of the CDR3 is TGCAGTGCTAGAGTAGCGGGTGTGACCGGGGAGCTGTTTTTT. The rearrangement uses TRBV20-1 and TRBJ2-2; 7 nucleotides match TRBD2. V shed 1 base and J 5 bases; nucleotides not matched to a gene: 4. Germline V gene data show CDR1 as DFQATT and CDR2 as SNEGSKA (reference sequence). The CDR3 is 14 residues long.

The rearrangement links TRBV18 to TRBJ2-1; tentative D call: TRBD1 (6 bases). Trimming took 1 base from V and 5 from J, leaving 12 bases between them. In germline, CDR1 is KGHSH, CDR2 LQKENI. The CDR3 loop spans 15 amino acids. The CDR3 spells CASSPRQGRDNEQFF. The CDR3 nucleotides read TGTGCCAGCTCACCACGCCAGGGGCGGGACAATGAGCAGTTCTTC.

The J gene is TRBJ2-5, the V gene TRBV7-9; the match to TRBD2 covers 10 bases. The CDR3 contains 17 residues. CDR1 is SEHNR, CDR2 FQNEAQ, per germline (reference sequence). V gave up 6 bases and J gave up 1 base; unmatched junction bases: 11. The chain's CDR3 is CASRGPGTSEIQETQYF. CDR3 DNA: TGTGCCAGCAGGGGACCAGGGACTAGCGAAATCCAAGAGACCCAGTACTTC.

This clonotype was detected only a few times. The chain combines TRBV4-1 with TRBJ2-3, with D unclear. V lost 0 bases and J lost 7, with 5 bases in between. CDR3 length: 12 residues. Germline CDR1 is MGHRA and CDR2 is YSYEKL. The CDR3 DNA reads TGCGCCAGCAGCCAAGAGGCATATACGCAGTATTTT. It specifies CASSQEAYTQYF.

The chain couples TRBV12-3 or TRBV12-4 to TRBJ1-2; D remains unclear. The CDR3 has 12 amino acids. The V and J ends lost 5 bases and 8 bases respectively, with 12 bases between them. CDR3: CASSLQAVGYTF. The CDR3 region has the DNA TGTGCCAGCAGTCTCCAGGCAGTGGGCTACACCTTC.

V and J are TRBV20-1 and TRBJ2-7; D may correspond to TRBD1 or TRBD2 (5 bases each). V lost 6 bases, J lost 6 bases, and 15 bases lay in between. The CDR3 is made up of 12 amino acids. Per germline, CDR1 DFQATT and CDR2 SNEGSKA (reference sequence). CDR3 DNA: TGCAGTGCGGCCGGGACCCTTCTCGAGCAGTACTTC. It encodes CSAAGTLLEQYF.

The chain carries TRBV21-1 and TRBJ1-1. TRBV21-1 is recorded as a pseudogene. This CDR3 comprises 14 residues. CDR3 sequence reads: CASSKNGGHTEAFF. The CDR3 DNA follows: TGTGCCAGCAGCAAAAATGGAGGGCACACTGAAGCTTTCTTT.

This clonotype was found a few times. The V call is TRBV16, the J call TRBJ2-7, with a weak D call TRBD1 (5 bases). Germline CDR1 is KGHSY and CDR2 is FQNENV. The V end lost 1 base, the J end lost 4 bases, and 8 bases lay between the germline ends. The CDR3 consists of 13 residues. CDR3 bases: TGTGCCAGCAGCCAATTGAAGGGGTACGAGCAGTACTTC. Translation: CASSQLKGYEQYF.

This clonotype showed up just a few times. J is TRBJ1-6 and V is TRBV27; 9 bases agree with TRBD1. With 2 bases clipped from V and 6 bases from J, the junction kept 2 bases outside the gene matches. The CDR3 is made up of 15 amino acids. Germline values: CDR1 MNHEY, CDR2 SMNVEV (reference sequence). The CDR3 spells CASSLRTGVNSPLHF. The CDR3, as DNA: TGTGCCAGCAGTTTACGGACAGGGGTTAATTCACCCCTCCACTTT.